These 18 T cell receptor beta chains came from one sample sequenced in a study of Ad26.COV2.S vaccination and SARS-CoV-2 variants. Treatment described: some 20 received Ad26.COV2.S at low or high dose, single or two shots; 5 received placebo; per-sample allocation not given. After the first vaccine or placebo injection, samples were drawn on day 63. Generated by immunoSEQ multiplex PCR, the TCRdb table keeps only in-frame clones and is missing some. The sample has about 680,000 clones, around 89% seen once. Sequenced material: peripheral blood, taken in a trial of Ad26.COV2.S vaccine versus placebo. The source is a person between 18 and 60 years old who received the Ad26.COV2.S COVID-19 vaccine or a placebo.

The rearrangement uses TRBV6-2 or TRBV6-3 and TRBJ1-3; 7 bases align to TRBD1. The CDR3 extends over 15 amino acids. CDR1 and CDR2 (germline): MNHEY, SVGEGT. Trimming at V came to 6 bases and at J to 0 bases, leaving 5 bases not matched to a gene. Here the CDR3 DNA reads TGTGCCAGCAGCCGGGACAGCCACTCTGGAAACACCATATATTTT. Translating gives CASSRDSHSGNTIYF.

The V call is TRBV11-2, the J call TRBJ2-7; the D call may be TRBD1 or TRBD2 (5 bases each). V was cut by 0 bases and J by 7 bases, with 7 bases left in between. The CDR3 spans 12 residues. CDR1 is SGHAT, CDR2 FQNNGV, per germline. The CDR3 is CASSLDWGEQYF. The CDR3 nucleotides read TGTGCCAGCAGCTTAGACTGGGGGGAGCAGTACTTC.

The chain is built from TRBV7-2 and TRBJ2-1; the match to TRBD2 covers 15 bases. CDR3 length: 17 residues. The V gene's germline CDR1 is SGHTA and CDR2 FQGNSA. The ends lost 5 bases at V and 8 bases at J; junction bases unmatched: 10. CDR3: CASSLPGLAGGRDEQFF. The CDR3 DNA follows: TGTGCCAGCAGCCTTCCTGGACTAGCGGGGGGGCGGGATGAGCAGTTCTTC.

The chain combines TRBV6-2 or TRBV6-3 with TRBJ2-1; D uncertain. The length of the CDR3 is 15 residues. Germline CDR1 and CDR2: MNHEY and SVGEGT. Trimming took 5 bases from V and 0 from J, leaving 11 bases between them. The CDR3: CASSRQPSSYNEQFF. CDR3 bases: TGTGCCAGCAGTCGCCAGCCCAGCTCCTACAATGAGCAGTTCTTC.

V usage is TRBV7-9 and J usage is TRBJ1-2; 7 nucleotides align to TRBD1. The CDR3 extends over 16 amino acids. CDR1 SEHNR and CDR2 FQNEAQ come from the germline V gene (reference sequence). The J segment lost 0 bases and the V segment lost 4 bases, leaving 8 bases of the junction unmatched. The CDR3 DNA follows: TGTGCCAGCAGCTCCGAGGGGGCCAGTTCTAACTATGGCTACACCTTC. Amino acid sequence: CASSSEGASSNYGYTF.

This rearrangement joins TRBV11-2 to TRBJ2-7; TRBD2 matches at 9 bases. The CDR3 sequence is 16 residues long. Germline assignment: CDR1 SGHAT and CDR2 FQNNGV. The V gene end was trimmed by 0 bases and the J gene end by 4 bases; junction bases not matched to a gene: 7. CDR3 sequence reads: CASSLDGAGGLYEQYF. The CDR3 DNA follows: TGTGCCAGCAGCTTAGATGGGGCGGGAGGGCTTTACGAGCAGTACTTC.

The V gene is TRBV18, the J gene TRBJ1-1, with 9 bases lining up with TRBD1. The CDR3 length is 13 residues. Germline-derived CDR1 and CDR2 are KGHSH and LQKENI. The junction had 5 bases not matched to a gene; V was cut back by 4 bases and J by 8 bases. DNA for the CDR3: TGTGCCAGCTCACTTGGACAGGGGTCGGAAGCTTTCTTT. It yields the protein CASSLGQGSEAFF.

The chain combines TRBV6-1 with TRBJ2-6; D is ambiguous. The CDR3 is 13 residues long. The germline V gene has CDR1 MNHNS and CDR2 SASEGT. The V and J ends lost 7 bases and 5 bases respectively, with 9 bases between them. The CDR3 DNA sequence: TGTGCCAGCACTGCCCTCTGGGCCAACGTCCTGACTTTC. Protein sequence: CASTALWANVLTF.

The chain links TRBV3-1 (or the pseudogene TRBV3-2) to TRBJ2-3; D might be TRBD1 (5 bases). The CDR3 is made up of 16 amino acids. The germline V gene has CDR1 LGHDT and CDR2 YNNKEL (reference sequence). Deletions cut 0 bases from V and 8 bases from J, with 18 bases between. The CDR3 nucleotides are TGTGCCAGCAGCCAAGAAACTCCTAGGGGTAGGGCTACGCAGTATTTT. It codes for CASSQETPRGRATQYF.

This chain links TRBV5-4 with TRBJ1-2, with D perhaps TRBD1 (6 bases). The CDR3 contains 16 residues. Germline CDR1 is SGHNT and CDR2 is YYREEE (reference sequence). V was trimmed by 4 bases and J by 4 bases, leaving 20 bases between them. For the CDR3, the DNA is TGTGCCAGCAGCGGAAAACCACAGGGTATCCTCTATGGCTACACCTTC. It is translated as CASSGKPQGILYGYTF. Complete variable domain (other parts from reference TRBV5-4 and TRBJ1-2): ETGVTQSPTHLIKTRGQQVTLRCSSQSGHNTVSWYQQALGQGPQFIFQYYREEENGRGNFPPRFSGLQFPNYSSELNVNALELDDSALYLCASSGKPQGILYGYTFGSGTRLTVV.

V usage is TRBV6-5 and J usage is TRBJ2-1; 11 bases align to TRBD2. Germline CDR1 reads MNHEY; CDR2 reads SVGAGI. The trim removed 8 bases at V and 3 bases at J, leaving 3 bases unmatched. This CDR3 has 14 residues. CDR3 in DNA: TGTGCCAGCCTAGCGGGAGGTCGCTACAATGAGCAGTTCTTC. It specifies CASLAGGRYNEQFF.

The chain carries TRBV9 and TRBJ2-1, with 8 bases identical to TRBD2. The CDR3 is 14 amino acids. With 0 bases clipped from V and 13 bases from J, the junction kept 9 bases outside the gene matches. The germline V gene encodes CDR1 SGDLS and CDR2 YYNGEE. The CDR3 region is CASSVVSGRGDQFF. CDR3 nucleotides: TGTGCCAGCAGCGTAGTATCCGGGCGGGGGGACCAGTTCTTC.

V and J are TRBV6-5 and TRBJ1-1, with 7 bases fitting TRBD1. Germline V gene sequence: CDR1 MNHEY, CDR2 SVGAGI. The CDR3 loop spans 15 amino acids. V shed 4 bases and J 9 bases; nucleotides not matched to a gene: 14. The DNA for the CDR3 is TGTGCCAGCAGTTCGGCAGGGGGGGGCGCGGTGAAAGCTTTCTTT. Its translation: CASSSAGGGAVKAFF.

This clone qualifies as medium-sized (0.01 to 0.1%). The J gene is TRBJ1-2, the V gene TRBV6-4; D is perhaps TRBD1 (6 bases). Trimming removed 2 bases from V and 8 bases from J, with 18 bases in between. The CDR3 runs to 15 residues. CDR1 and CDR2 from the germline V gene are MRHNA and SNTAGT. The CDR3 nucleotides are TGTGCCAGCAGTGACACACCCCAGGGGCTCGGGGGCTACACCTTC. It codes for CASSDTPQGLGGYTF.

This chain connects TRBV6-5 to TRBJ1-6, with D uncertain. V gave up 1 base and J gave up 10 bases, with 5 bases separating them. The CDR3 extends over 12 amino acids. Germline loops: CDR1 MNHEY, CDR2 SVGAGI. For the CDR3, the DNA is TGTGCCAGCAGTTACTTGGGATCACCCCTCCACTTT. It yields the protein CASSYLGSPLHF.

V is TRBV4-3 and J is TRBJ1-6; 12 bases map to TRBD1. Per the germline V gene, CDR1 is LGHNA and CDR2 is YSLEER. J was trimmed by 5 bases and V by 5 bases; bases with no gene match: 4. This CDR3 has 16 residues. The CDR3 reads CASSWGTGGNNSPLHF. CDR3 nucleotides: TGCGCCAGCAGCTGGGGGACAGGGGGCAATAATTCACCCCTCCACTTT.

This chain links TRBV7-2 with TRBJ1-1; D gene uncertain. The germline V and J ends were trimmed by 1 base and 10 bases, with 16 bases remaining between them. The CDR3 has 14 amino acids. CDR1 is SGHTA and CDR2 is FQGNSA in the germline V gene. The CDR3 loop reads CASSLEGGKTAAFF. CDR3 coding DNA: TGTGCCAGCAGCTTAGAGGGCGGAAAGACGGCAGCTTTCTTT.

The gene calls are TRBV5-6 and TRBJ1-2; D is uncertain. The CDR3 covers 14 residues. V dropped 0 bases and J dropped 1 base, with 7 bases sitting between them. Germline CDR1 reads SGHDT; CDR2 reads YYEEEE. The CDR3 spells CASSLGLNNYGYTF. CDR3 sequence (DNA): TGTGCCAGCAGCTTGGGCCTTAATAACTATGGCTACACCTTC.